The next 18 T cell receptor beta chains were all read from a single sample in a study of blood T cell repertoires in COVID-19. This table comes from immunoSEQ multiplex PCR, and its TCRdb copy is limited to in-frame clones, with some not included. The data contain fewer than 150,000 clones, approximately 85% of them singletons. Material for sequencing was peripheral blood. The source of these receptors is a human donor in a cohort sampled during active COVID-19.

The chain links TRBV5-5 to TRBJ2-3; D is uncertain. Germline V lookup: CDR1 SGHKS, CDR2 YYEKEE (reference sequence). V dropped 3 bases and J dropped 2 bases, with 7 bases sitting between them. This CDR3 is 13 amino acids long. CDR3 nucleotide sequence: TGTGCCAGCAGCTCGGGTAACACAGATACGCAGTATTTT. It is translated as CASSSGNTDTQYF.

The chain recombines TRBV15 with TRBJ2-1; D gene ambiguous. The V end lost 0 bases, the J end lost 5 bases, and 11 bases lay between the germline ends. The CDR3 runs to 15 residues. CDR1 is LNHNV and CDR2 is YYDKDF in the germline V gene (reference sequence). The CDR3 here is CATSRDPRRHNEQFF. CDR3 coding DNA: TGTGCCACCAGCAGAGATCCTCGGCGGCACAATGAGCAGTTCTTC.

V gene TRBV9 combines with J gene TRBJ1-1; 7 nucleotides agree with TRBD1. The CDR3 has 16 residues. Germline CDR1 is SGDLS and CDR2 is YYNGEE. The ends lost 0 bases at V and 5 bases at J; junction bases unmatched: 10. The CDR3, as DNA: TGTGCCAGCAGCGTAGACGCAGGGGGATGGCTTACTGAAGCTTTCTTT. Translating gives CASSVDAGGWLTEAFF.

This sequence joins TRBV3-1 (or the pseudogene TRBV3-2) and TRBJ1-6; maybe TRBD1 (5 bases). The V end lost 4 bases, the J end lost 9 bases, and 16 bases lay between the germline ends. The CDR3 runs 15 residues. CDR1 and CDR2 (germline): LGHDT, YNNKEL (reference sequence). The CDR3 sequence: CASSPLGGSGSPLHF. The CDR3 DNA reads TGTGCCAGCAGCCCATTGGGGGGGAGCGGTTCACCCCTCCACTTT.

The chain joins TRBV5-4 to TRBJ1-4, with D maybe TRBD1 (6 bases). The CDR3 is 14 amino acids. Trimming took 6 bases from V and 5 from J, leaving 14 bases between them. The germline V gene encodes CDR1 SGHNT and CDR2 YYREEE (reference sequence). The CDR3 coding sequence is TGTGCCAGCACCACGAGGGGGGGGAATGAAAAACTGTTTTTT. It codes for CASTTRGGNEKLFF.

The J gene is TRBJ1-2, the V gene TRBV7-2; D is uncertain. From germline, CDR1 is SGHTA and CDR2 FQGNSA. This CDR3 spans 12 amino acids. V lost 4 bases to trimming and J lost 10 bases, with 13 bases between them. The CDR3 sequence is CASSSRHGFYTF. CDR3 coding DNA: TGTGCCAGCAGCTCTCGACACGGCTTCTACACCTTC.

V usage is TRBV5-6 and J usage is TRBJ1-1, with D perhaps matching TRBD1 (6 bases). The CDR3 runs to 14 residues. Trimming stripped 5 bases from V and 0 bases from J, with 11 bases between. Germline values: CDR1 SGHDT, CDR2 YYEEEE. The CDR3 loop is CASRETGLNTEAFF. CDR3 sequence (DNA): TGTGCCAGCAGAGAAACAGGGTTGAACACTGAAGCTTTCTTT.

This chain connects TRBV5-1 to TRBJ1-2; D perhaps matches TRBD1 (5 bases). The CDR3 extends over 12 amino acids. Germline values: CDR1 SGHRS, CDR2 YFSETQ. The V end was cut by 6 bases, the J end by 7 bases, with 13 bases between. The CDR3 loop reads CASTREGSGYTF. CDR3 nucleotide sequence: TGCGCCAGCACCAGGGAAGGTTCTGGCTACACCTTC.

V usage is TRBV5-1 and J usage is TRBJ2-2; TRBD2 aligns across 14 bases. J lost 6 bases, V lost 4 bases, and 5 bases had no gene match. Germline V CDR1 and CDR2: SGHRS, YFSETQ. There are 16 residues in the CDR3. In DNA form, the CDR3 reads TGCGCCAGCAGCCAGGGACTAGCGGGAGTTTCCGGGGAGCTGTTTTTT. Amino acid sequence: CASSQGLAGVSGELFF.

This clone came up once. A read error may account for a junction end that differs from germline. The chain recombines TRBV11-1 with TRBJ1-1, with D possibly being TRBD1 (6 bases). Per germline, CDR1 SGHAT and CDR2 FQDESV (reference sequence). The CDR3 runs 12 residues. CDR3 DNA: TGTGCCAGCAGCTTTCTCCGGGACATGCAATCCTTT. Its protein is CASSFLRDMQSF.

J is TRBJ2-3 and V is TRBV9; D gene ambiguous. CDR3 length: 15 residues. V was shortened by 0 bases and J by 5 bases, with 13 bases between the two germline ends. Germline V gene data show CDR1 as SGDLS and CDR2 as YYNGEE. CDR3 sequence (DNA): TGTGCCAGCAGCGTAGTGAGCGTCCCGGGAGATACGCAGTATTTT. Its protein product is CASSVVSVPGDTQYF.

The CDR3 nucleotides are TGTGCCAGCAGCAAAGCCGTAGGGGTCGCCTTCTATGGCTACACCTTC. Amino acids: CASSKAVGVAFYGYTF. The chain combines TRBV21-1 with TRBJ1-2; the D segment call TRBD1 is taken from the table without a DNA check. TRBV21-1 represents a pseudogene. The CDR3 has 16 amino acids.

V usage is TRBV24-1 and J usage is TRBJ2-1; D may be TRBD2 (6 bases). In germline, CDR1 is KGHDR, CDR2 SFDVKD. The CDR3 is made up of 12 amino acids. V dropped 7 bases and J dropped 5 bases, with 8 bases sitting between them. The CDR3 DNA reads as TGTGCCACCAGCCGGGGGAACAATGAGCAGTTCTTC. Amino acids: CATSRGNNEQFF.

The chain is built from TRBV5-1 and TRBJ1-1; D gene uncertain. V shed 2 bases and J shed 0 bases, with 11 bases lying between them. There are 15 residues in the CDR3. Germline V gene sequence: CDR1 SGHRS, CDR2 YFSETQ. The CDR3 DNA sequence: TGCGCCAGCAGCTTCGGGCCCGGGGTGAACACTGAAGCTTTCTTT. Protein product: CASSFGPGVNTEAFF.

The rearrangement joins TRBV9 to TRBJ2-1; 8 nucleotides match TRBD1. This CDR3 has 17 amino acids. V lost 4 bases and J lost 0; bases outside the gene matches: 9. Germline V lookup: CDR1 SGDLS, CDR2 YYNGEE. CDR3 in DNA: TGTGCCAGCAGCCCAGCAGGGGGCCGCGGCTCCTACAATGAGCAGTTCTTC. It is translated as CASSPAGGRGSYNEQFF.

This clone was picked up one time. CDR3 sequence: CASSLDSTGELFF. The CDR3 region has the DNA TGTGCCAGCAGCCTAGACAGCACCGGGGAGCTGTTTTTT. V gene TRBV6-5 combines with J gene TRBJ2-2, with D tentatively TRBD1 (5 bases). Germline CDR1 and CDR2: MNHEY and SVGAGI. This CDR3 contains 13 residues. Between the trimmed V and J ends, which lost 6 bases and 4 bases, there was a span of 9 bases.

In this sample, this clone turned up once. V is TRBV9 and J is TRBJ1-2, with D possibly matching TRBD1 (5 bases). CDR3 length equals 12 residues. Germline V gene lookup returns CDR1 SGDLS and CDR2 YYNGEE. V dropped 4 bases and J dropped 4 bases, with 8 bases sitting between them. The CDR3 nucleotides are TGTGCCAGCAGCCGGGACTCCTATGGCTACACCTTC. Protein: CASSRDSYGYTF.

The table lists this clone with a few counts. Within the sample, other DNA sequences also encode this same CDR3. This chain joins TRBV9 and TRBJ1-4; TRBD1 agrees at 7 bases. The germline CDR1 and CDR2 sequences are SGDLS and YYNGEE. J gave up 7 bases and V 0 bases, and 3 bases lay outside the gene matches. This CDR3 contains 14 residues. The DNA of the CDR3 is TGTGCCAGCAGCGTAGGACAGGGTGGTGAAAAACTGTTTTTT. This encodes CASSVGQGGEKLFF.